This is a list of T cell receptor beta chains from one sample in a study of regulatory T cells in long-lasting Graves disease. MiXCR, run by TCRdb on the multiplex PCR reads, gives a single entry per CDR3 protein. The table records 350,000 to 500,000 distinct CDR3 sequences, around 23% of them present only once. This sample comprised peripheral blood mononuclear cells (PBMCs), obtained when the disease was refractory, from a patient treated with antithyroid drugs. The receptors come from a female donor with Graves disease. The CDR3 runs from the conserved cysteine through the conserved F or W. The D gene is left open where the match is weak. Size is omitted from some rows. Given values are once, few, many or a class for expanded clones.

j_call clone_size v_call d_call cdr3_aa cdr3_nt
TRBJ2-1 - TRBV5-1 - CASSTRTKGEQFF TGCGCCAGCAGCACCCGGACCAAGGGTGAGCAGTTCTTC
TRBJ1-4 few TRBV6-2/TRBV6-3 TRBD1 CASSYREGGLTNEKLFF TGTGCCAGCAGTTACCGGGAAGGGGGCCTTACTAATGAAAAACTGTTTTTT
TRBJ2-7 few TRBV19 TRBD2 CASSSRTSGNYEQYF TGTGCCAGTAGTTCCCGGACTAGCGGGAACTACGAGCAGTACTTC
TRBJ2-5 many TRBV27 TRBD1 CASSTRTGNGFKETQYF TGTGCCAGCAGTACAAGGACAGGGAACGGGTTTAAAGAGACCCAGTACTTC
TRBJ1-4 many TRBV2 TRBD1 CASSGKTGGIEKLFF TGTGCCAGCAGCGGGAAGACAGGGGGTATTGAAAAACTGTTTTTT
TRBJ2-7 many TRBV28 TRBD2 CASSFARLAGVYEQYF TGTGCCAGCAGTTTTGCTCGACTAGCGGGGGTGTACGAGCAGTACTTC
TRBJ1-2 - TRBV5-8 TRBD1 CASRKSWDRGEDYGYTF TGTGCCAGCAGAAAGTCCTGGGACAGGGGGGAGGACTATGGCTACACCTTC
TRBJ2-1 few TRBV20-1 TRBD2 CSARDRGGRSYNEQFF TGCAGTGCTAGAGATCGTGGCGGGAGATCCTACAATGAGCAGTTCTTC
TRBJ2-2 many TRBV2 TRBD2 CASNLAGAGTGELFF TGTGCCAGCAACCTAGCGGGAGCGGGCACCGGGGAGCTGTTTTTT
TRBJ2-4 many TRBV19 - CASSGVDKNIQYF TGTGCCAGTAGCGGGGTCGACAAAAACATTCAGTACTTC
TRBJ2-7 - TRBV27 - CASSPTLHYEQYF TGTGCCAGCAGTCCCACACTCCACTACGAGCAGTACTTC
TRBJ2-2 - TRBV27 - CASSLGYRVGNTGELFF TGTGCCAGCAGTTTGGGCTACAGGGTAGGGAACACCGGGGAGCTGTTTTTT
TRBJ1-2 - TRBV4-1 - CASSFRVGGYTF TGCGCCAGCAGCTTCCGGGTGGGAGGCTACACCTTC
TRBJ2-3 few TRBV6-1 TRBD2 CASSSGTSTDTQYF TGTGCCAGCTCGAGCGGGACGAGCACAGATACGCAGTATTTT
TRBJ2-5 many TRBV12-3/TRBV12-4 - CASTQGFQETQYF TGTGCCAGCACTCAGGGGTTCCAAGAGACCCAGTACTTC
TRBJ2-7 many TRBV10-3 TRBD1 CAISESVPGQGEQYF TGTGCCATCAGTGAGTCTGTTCCGGGACAGGGGGAGCAGTACTTC
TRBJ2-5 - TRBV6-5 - CASSYSYKSGHQETQYF TGTGCCAGCAGTTACTCTTACAAATCGGGACATCAAGAGACCCAGTACTTC
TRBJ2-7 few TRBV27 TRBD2 CASSFSGNYEQYF TGTGCCAGCAGTTTTAGCGGGAATTACGAGCAGTACTTC
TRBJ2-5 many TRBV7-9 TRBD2 CASSQFAAGVSETQYF TGTGCCAGCAGCCAGTTTGCAGCGGGAGTTTCAGAGACCCAGTACTTC
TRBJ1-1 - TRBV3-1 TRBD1 CASSPSAGGARTEAFF TGTGCCAGCAGCCCCAGCGCAGGGGGCGCGAGGACTGAAGCTTTCTTT
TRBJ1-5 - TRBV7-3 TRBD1 CASSLAKGTDQPQHF TGTGCCAGCAGCTTAGCCAAAGGGACAGATCAGCCCCAGCATTTT
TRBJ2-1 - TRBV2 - CASSERPWAPNEQFF TGTGCCAGCAGTGAAAGGCCCTGGGCCCCCAATGAGCAGTTCTTC
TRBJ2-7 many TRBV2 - CASSSEFGSYEQYF TGTGCCAGCTCGTCGGAGTTTGGGTCCTACGAGCAGTACTTC
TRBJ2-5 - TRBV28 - CASLGIQETQYF TGTGCCAGCTTAGGGATTCAAGAGACCCAGTACTTC
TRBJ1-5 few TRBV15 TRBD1 CATSRQGVSNQPQHF TGTGCCACCAGCAGGCAGGGGGTGAGCAATCAGCCCCAGCATTTT
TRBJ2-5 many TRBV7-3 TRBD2 CASSLGGSLSGTQYF TGTGCCAGCAGCTTAGGCGGGAGTCTATCAGGGACCCAGTACTTC
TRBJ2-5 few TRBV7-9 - CASSLSQGFETQYF TGTGCCAGCAGCTTGTCACAGGGTTTTGAGACCCAGTACTTC
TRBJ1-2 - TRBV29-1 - CSVPAVGGSNYGYTF TGCAGCGTTCCGGCCGTGGGGGGGAGTAACTATGGCTACACCTTC
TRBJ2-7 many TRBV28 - CASPDRTYEQYF TGTGCCAGCCCTGACAGAACCTACGAGCAGTACTTC
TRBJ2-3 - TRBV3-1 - CASSQDWGSGTDTQYF TGTGCCAGCAGCCAAGATTGGGGTAGTGGCACAGATACGCAGTATTTT
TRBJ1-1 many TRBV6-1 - CASSEEGEAFF TGTGCCAGCAGTGAAGAAGGGGAGGCTTTCTTT
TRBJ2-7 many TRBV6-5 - CASSYSAGQHSYEQYF TGTGCCAGCAGTTACTCAGCCGGTCAACACTCCTACGAGCAGTACTTC
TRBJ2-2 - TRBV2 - CASNEPGVATNTGELFF TGTGCCAGCAATGAACCCGGGGTAGCGACGAACACCGGGGAGCTGTTTTTT
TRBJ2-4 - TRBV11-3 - CASSLVSRRGKNIQYF TGTGCCAGCAGCTTAGTCTCTCGCAGGGGCAAAAACATTCAGTACTTC
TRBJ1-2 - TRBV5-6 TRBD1 CASSLSGQGYGYTF TGTGCCAGCAGCTTGTCCGGACAGGGTTATGGCTACACCTTC
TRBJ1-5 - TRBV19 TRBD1 CASSVDRGHQPQHF TGTGCCAGTAGCGTGGACAGGGGCCATCAGCCCCAGCATTTT
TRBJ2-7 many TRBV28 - CASSAPGAYEQYF TGTGCCAGCAGCGCCCCGGGGGCCTACGAGCAGTACTTC
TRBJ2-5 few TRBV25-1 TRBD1 CASSGQGGGETQYF TGTGCCAGCAGTGGACAGGGGGGGGGGGAGACCCAGTACTTC
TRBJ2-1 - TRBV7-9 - CASSWALEQFF TGTGCCAGCAGCTGGGCATTGGAGCAGTTCTTC
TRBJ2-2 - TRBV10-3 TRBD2 CAIKEASGYGELFF TGTGCCATCAAGGAGGCTAGCGGGTACGGGGAGCTGTTTTTT
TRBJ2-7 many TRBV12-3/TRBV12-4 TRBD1 CASSSQRGLDYEQYF TGTGCCAGCAGTTCCCAAAGGGGGCTGGACTACGAGCAGTACTTC
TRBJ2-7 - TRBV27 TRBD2 CASSLRGAGTYEQYF TGTGCCAGCAGTTTGCGGGGGGCGGGGACCTACGAGCAGTACTTC
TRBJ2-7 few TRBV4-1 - CASSQDFARNYEQYF TGCGCCAGCAGCCAAGATTTCGCCCGGAACTACGAGCAGTACTTC
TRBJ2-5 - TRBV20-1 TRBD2 CSASLNVWTSGYQETQYF TGCAGTGCCTCTCTAAACGTCTGGACTAGCGGTTACCAAGAGACCCAGTACTTC
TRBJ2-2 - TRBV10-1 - CASSETRGGELFF TGCGCCAGCAGTGAGACTAGAGGGGGGGAGCTGTTTTTT
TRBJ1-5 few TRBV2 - CASSEARKGPQHF TGTGCCAGCAGTGAAGCTCGTAAAGGGCCCCAGCATTTT